These 12 T cell receptor beta chains were sequenced from one sample in a study of blood T cell repertoires in COVID-19. The table came from immunoSEQ multiplex PCR; TCRdb's copy has only in-frame clones and leaves some out. This table has approximately 350,000 clones, 80% to 90% appearing once. Sequencing input: PBMCs or T cells enriched from blood (not recorded which). All receptors derive from a man between 18 and 29 years old who had recovered from COVID-19.

This clone was counted many times. The J gene is TRBJ2-7, the V gene TRBV2; D may be TRBD1 (5 bases). The CDR3 is 13 amino acids. Trimming shortened V by 3 bases and J by 7 bases, and 13 bases separated the two germline ends. Germline CDR1 is SNHLY and CDR2 is FYNNEI. As DNA, the CDR3 is TGTGCCAGCAGTGATGCAGGGTCGGTAGAGCAGTACTTC. Protein: CASSDAGSVEQYF. Supplemented by reference TRBV2 and TRBJ2-7, the full variable domain reads EPEVTQTPSHQVTQMGQEVILRCVPISNHLYFYWYRQILGQKVEFLVSFYNNEISEKSEIFDDQFSVERPDGSNFTLKIRSTKLEDSAMYFCASSDAGSVEQYFGPGTRLTVT.

The CDR3 reads CASSQSRDSRVYGYTF. The CDR3 DNA reads TGTGCCAGCAGCCAGAGCAGGGACAGCCGAGTCTATGGCTACACCTTC. The chain employs TRBV14 and TRBJ1-2; 7 bases agree with TRBD1. The CDR3 consists of 16 residues. Per germline, CDR1 SGHDN and CDR2 FVKESK. The J segment lost 4 bases and the V segment lost 3 bases, leaving 11 bases of the junction unmatched. Combining the CDR3 with reference TRBV14 and TRBJ1-2 gives the whole variable domain EAGVTQFPSHSVIEKGQTVTLRCDPISGHDNLYWYRRVMGKEIKFLLHFVKESKQDESGMPNNRFLAERTGGTYSTLKVQPAELEDSGVYFCASSQSRDSRVYGYTFGSGTRLTVV.

This chain connects TRBV2 to TRBJ2-7; 7 positions agree with TRBD1. Per the germline V gene, CDR1 is SNHLY and CDR2 is FYNNEI. The CDR3 is 17 amino acids. V was pared by 6 bases and J by 5 bases, with 19 bases of the junction left unmatched. The CDR3: CASRSLGILQGTDEQYF. The DNA of the CDR3 is TGTGCCAGCAGAAGTTTGGGAATTCTACAGGGGACGGACGAGCAGTACTTC.

This clone was seen a handful of times. The chain is built from TRBV28 and TRBJ1-3, with a tentative D call TRBD1 (5 bases). The CDR3 spans 16 residues. CDR1 is MDHEN, CDR2 SYDVKM, per germline. Trimming removed 3 bases from V and 0 bases from J, with 12 bases in between. Here the CDR3 reads CASSFQQDSSGNTIYF. The CDR3 DNA reads TGTGCCAGCAGTTTCCAACAGGATTCCTCTGGAAACACCATATATTTT.

The chain employs TRBV6-5 and TRBJ1-2, with a possible D match to TRBD1 (6 bases). Germline V gene sequence: CDR1 MNHEY, CDR2 SVGAGI. This CDR3 is 13 amino acids long. The germline V and J ends were trimmed by 6 bases and 4 bases, with 12 bases remaining between them. The CDR3 region is CASRLQGVYGYTF. CDR3 sequence (DNA): TGTGCCAGCAGGTTACAGGGAGTCTATGGCTACACCTTC.

The chain employs TRBV11-2 and TRBJ2-7; tentatively, D is TRBD1 (6 bases). In germline, CDR1 is SGHAT, CDR2 FQNNGV. This CDR3 contains 14 residues. Trimming shortened V by 6 bases and J by 1 base, and 13 bases separated the two germline ends. CDR3 in amino acids: CASRTGHSSYEQYF. The CDR3 DNA sequence: TGTGCCAGCAGGACGGGACACTCATCCTACGAGCAGTACTTC. Together with reference TRBV11-2 and TRBJ2-7, the CDR3 gives the full variable domain: EAGVAQSPRYKIIEKRQSVAFWCNPISGHATLYWYQQILGQGPKLLIQFQNNGVVDDSQLPKDRFSAERLKGVDSTLKIQPAKLEDSAVYLCASRTGHSSYEQYFGPGTRLTVT.

The genes are TRBV12-3 or TRBV12-4 and TRBJ2-2, with a possible D match to TRBD2 (6 bases). V was pared by 8 bases and J by 10 bases, with 14 bases between. The CDR3 length is 12 residues. The CDR3 loop reads CASGGAYTELFF. In DNA, the CDR3 is TGTGCCAGCGGCGGGGCATATACGGAGCTGTTTTTT.

The chain has TRBV29-1 and TRBJ2-2, with D tentatively TRBD2 (5 bases). Germline CDR1 and CDR2: SQVTM and ANQGSEA. The CDR3 has 14 amino acids. V dropped 5 bases and J dropped 5 bases, with 15 bases sitting between them. The CDR3 nucleotides are TGCAGCGTTAGTCGGGGAGATGTAACCGGGGAGCTGTTTTTT. It specifies CSVSRGDVTGELFF.

This chain links TRBV28 with TRBJ1-4; perhaps TRBD1 as D (5 bases). Germline V lookup: CDR1 MDHEN, CDR2 SYDVKM. Trimming removed 3 bases from V and 4 bases from J, with 9 bases in between. The CDR3 is 14 residues long. CDR3 sequence reads: CASSFQQDNEKLFF. CDR3 coding DNA: TGTGCCAGCAGTTTTCAACAGGATAATGAAAAACTGTTTTTT. The whole variable domain, filled in from reference TRBV28 and TRBJ1-4, reads DVKVTQSSRYLVKRTGEKVFLECVQDMDHENMFWYRQDPGLGLRLIYFSYDVKMKEKGDIPEGYSVSREKKERFSLILESASTNQTSMYLCASSFQQDNEKLFFGSGTQLSVL.

This clone was observed a few times. The chain uses TRBV5-1 and TRBJ1-1, with D possibly matching TRBD1 (6 bases). The CDR3 spans 15 residues. V lost 4 bases, J lost 1 base, and 14 bases lay in between. Germline CDR1 is SGHRS and CDR2 is YFSETQ. This CDR3 reads CASSPQGHENTEAFF. CDR3 DNA: TGCGCCAGCAGCCCCCAGGGACACGAGAACACTGAAGCTTTCTTT.

The chain is built from TRBV12-5 and TRBJ1-2; 7 bases map to TRBD1. Germline lookup yields CDR1 LGHNT and CDR2 FRNRAP. V dropped 1 base and J dropped 4; count of bases not matched to a gene: 3. The CDR3 covers 14 residues. The CDR3: CASGLDRGLYGYTF. The DNA for the CDR3 is TGTGCTAGTGGTTTGGACAGGGGCCTCTATGGCTACACCTTC.

This clone was counted once. The gene calls are TRBV28 and TRBJ1-2; a weak D match, TRBD1 (5 bases). V lost 3 bases and J lost 4, with 15 bases in between. The CDR3 runs to 15 residues. CDR1 is MDHEN, CDR2 SYDVKM, per germline. CDR3 in amino acids: CASSFPAGVFYGYTF. The CDR3, as DNA: TGTGCCAGCAGTTTTCCCGCGGGGGTATTCTATGGCTACACCTTC.